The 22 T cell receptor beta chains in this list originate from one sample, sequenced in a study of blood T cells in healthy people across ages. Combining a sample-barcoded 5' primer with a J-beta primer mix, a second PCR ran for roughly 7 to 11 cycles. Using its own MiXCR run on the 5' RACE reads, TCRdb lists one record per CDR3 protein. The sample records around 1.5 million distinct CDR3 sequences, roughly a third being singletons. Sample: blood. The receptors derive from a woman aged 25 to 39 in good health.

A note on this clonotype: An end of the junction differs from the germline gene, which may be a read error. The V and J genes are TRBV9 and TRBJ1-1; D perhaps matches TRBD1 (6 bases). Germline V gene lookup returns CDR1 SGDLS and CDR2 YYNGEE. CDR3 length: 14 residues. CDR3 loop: CASSVGGEDTEAFF. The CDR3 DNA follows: TGCGCCAGCAGCGTAGGGGGTGAGGACACTGAAGCTTTCTTT. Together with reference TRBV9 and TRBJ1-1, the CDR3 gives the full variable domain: DSGVTQTPKHLITATGQRVTLRCSPRSGDLSVYWYQQSLDQGLQFLIQYYNGEERAKGNILERFSAQQFPDLHSELNLSSLELGDSALYFCASSVGGEDTEAFFGQGTRLTVV.

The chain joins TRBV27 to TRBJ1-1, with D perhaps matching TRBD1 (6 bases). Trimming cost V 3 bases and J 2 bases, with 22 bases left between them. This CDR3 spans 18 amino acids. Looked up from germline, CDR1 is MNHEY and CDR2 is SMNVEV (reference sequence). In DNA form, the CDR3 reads TGTGCCAGCAGTTTGAACATATTTACAGGGAGAGGTAACACTGAAGCTTTCTTT. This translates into CASSLNIFTGRGNTEAFF.

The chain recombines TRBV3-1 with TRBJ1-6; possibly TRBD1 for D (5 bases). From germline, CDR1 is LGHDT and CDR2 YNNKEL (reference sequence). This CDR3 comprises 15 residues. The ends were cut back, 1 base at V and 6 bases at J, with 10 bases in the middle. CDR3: CASSQVGQGNSPLHF. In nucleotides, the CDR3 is TGTGCCAGCAGCCAAGTCGGCCAGGGTAATTCACCCCTCCACTTT. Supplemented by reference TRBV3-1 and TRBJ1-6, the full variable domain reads DTAVSQTPKYLVTQMGNDKSIKCEQNLGHDTMYWYKQDSKKFLKIMFSYNNKELIINETVPNRFSPKSPDKAHLNLHINSLELGDSAVYFCASSQVGQGNSPLHFGNGTRLTVT.

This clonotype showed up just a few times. Here the CDR3 reads CASSKTRLAGGAGGTDTQYF. The DNA for the CDR3 is TGCGCCAGCAGCAAAACAAGACTAGCGGGGGGGGCGGGGGGCACAGATACGCAGTATTTT. The chain joins TRBV4-1 to TRBJ2-3; 14 bases agree with TRBD2. The V segment lost 5 bases and the J segment 1 base; nucleotides outside the gene matches: 14. Looked up from germline, CDR1 is MGHRA and CDR2 is YSYEKL. This CDR3 is 20 amino acids long.

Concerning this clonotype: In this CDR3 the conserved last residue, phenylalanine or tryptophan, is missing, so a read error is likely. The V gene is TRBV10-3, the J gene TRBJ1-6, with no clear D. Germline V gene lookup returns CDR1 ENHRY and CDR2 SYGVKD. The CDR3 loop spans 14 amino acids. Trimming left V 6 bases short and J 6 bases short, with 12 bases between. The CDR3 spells CAIRRSVGNSPLHL. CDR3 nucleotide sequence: TGTGCCATCAGACGGTCGGTGGGTAATTCACCCCTCCACTTG.

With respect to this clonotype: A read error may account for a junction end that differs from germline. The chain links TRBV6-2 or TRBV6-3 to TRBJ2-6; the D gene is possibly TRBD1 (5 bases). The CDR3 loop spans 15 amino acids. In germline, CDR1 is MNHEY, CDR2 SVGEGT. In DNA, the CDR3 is TGTGCCAGCAACTCCGAGGAATCTGGGGCCGACGTCCTGACTTTC. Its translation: CASNSEESGADVLTF.

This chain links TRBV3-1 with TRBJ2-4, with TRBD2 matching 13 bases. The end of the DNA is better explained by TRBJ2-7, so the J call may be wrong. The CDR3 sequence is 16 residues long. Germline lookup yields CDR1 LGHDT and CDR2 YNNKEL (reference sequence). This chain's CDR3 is CASSPPGTSGVYEQYF. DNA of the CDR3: TGTGCCAGCAGCCCTCCCGGGACTAGCGGGGTCTACGAGCAGTACTTC.

Written as DNA, the CDR3 is TGTGCCAGCCGGAGTGCCACTGAAGCTTTCTTT. This translates into CASRSATEAFF. This chain connects TRBV7-9 to TRBJ1-1; the D is unclear. This CDR3 contains 11 residues. V lost 8 bases to trimming and J lost 4 bases, with 8 bases between them. Germline CDR1 and CDR2: SEHNR and FQNEAQ (reference sequence).

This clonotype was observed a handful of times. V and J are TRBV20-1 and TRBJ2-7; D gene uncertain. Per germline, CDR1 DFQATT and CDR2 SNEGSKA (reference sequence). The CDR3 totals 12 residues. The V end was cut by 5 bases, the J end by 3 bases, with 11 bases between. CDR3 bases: TGCAGTGCTTCCAGACAAGGCTACGAGCAGTACTTC. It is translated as CSASRQGYEQYF.

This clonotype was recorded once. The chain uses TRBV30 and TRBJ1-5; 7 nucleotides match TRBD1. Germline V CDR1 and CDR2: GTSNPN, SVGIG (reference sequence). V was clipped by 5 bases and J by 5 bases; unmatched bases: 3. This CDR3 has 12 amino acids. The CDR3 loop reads CAWGDRDQPQHF. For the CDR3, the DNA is TGTGCCTGGGGAGACAGGGATCAGCCCCAGCATTTT.

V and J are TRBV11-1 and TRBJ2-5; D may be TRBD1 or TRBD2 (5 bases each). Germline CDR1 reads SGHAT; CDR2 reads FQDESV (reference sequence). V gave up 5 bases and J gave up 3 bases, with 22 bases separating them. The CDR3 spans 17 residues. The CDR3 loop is CASSLNGMDKRKETQYF. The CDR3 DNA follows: TGTGCCAGCAGCCTAAACGGGATGGACAAGAGGAAAGAGACCCAGTACTTC.

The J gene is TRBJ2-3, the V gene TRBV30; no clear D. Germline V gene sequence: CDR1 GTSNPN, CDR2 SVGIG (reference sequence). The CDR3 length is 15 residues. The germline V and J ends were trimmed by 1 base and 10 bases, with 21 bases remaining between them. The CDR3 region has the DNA TGTGCCTGGAGTGGTTGGTCAACGATGGGAAATGCGCAGTATTTT. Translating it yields CAWSGWSTMGNAQYF.

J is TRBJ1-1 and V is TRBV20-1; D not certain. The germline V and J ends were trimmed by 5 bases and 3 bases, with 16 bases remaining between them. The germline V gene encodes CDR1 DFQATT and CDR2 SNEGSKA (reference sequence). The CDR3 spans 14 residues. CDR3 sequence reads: CSAAISFWDTEAFF. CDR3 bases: TGCAGTGCTGCAATCTCATTCTGGGACACTGAAGCTTTCTTT.

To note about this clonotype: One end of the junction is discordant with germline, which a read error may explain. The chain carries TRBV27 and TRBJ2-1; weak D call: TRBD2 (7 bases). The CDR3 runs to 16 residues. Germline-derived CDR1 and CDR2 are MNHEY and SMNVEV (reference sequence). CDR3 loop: CDSSSLGGGTTNEQFF. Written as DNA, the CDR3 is TGTGACAGCAGTTCACTTGGGGGAGGGACAACGAATGAGCAGTTCTTC.

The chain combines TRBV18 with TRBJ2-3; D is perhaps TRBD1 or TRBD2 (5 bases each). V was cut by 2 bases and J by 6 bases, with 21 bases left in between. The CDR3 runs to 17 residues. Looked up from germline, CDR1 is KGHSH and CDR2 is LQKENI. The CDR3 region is CASSPGAGRDLGDTQYF. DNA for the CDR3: TGTGCCAGCTCACCAGGGGCAGGGAGAGACCTGGGGGATACGCAGTATTTT.

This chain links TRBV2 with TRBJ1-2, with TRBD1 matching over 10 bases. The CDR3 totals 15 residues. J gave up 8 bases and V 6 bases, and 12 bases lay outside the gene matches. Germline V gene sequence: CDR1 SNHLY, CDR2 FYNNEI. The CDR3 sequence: CASRDTGQGSAGYTF. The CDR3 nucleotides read TGTGCCAGCAGGGACACGGGACAGGGGTCGGCGGGCTACACCTTC. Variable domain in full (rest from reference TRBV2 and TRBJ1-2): EPEVTQTPSHQVTQMGQEVILRCVPISNHLYFYWYRQILGQKVEFLVSFYNNEISEKSEIFDDQFSVERPDGSNFTLKIRSTKLEDSAMYFCASRDTGQGSAGYTFGSGTRLTVV.

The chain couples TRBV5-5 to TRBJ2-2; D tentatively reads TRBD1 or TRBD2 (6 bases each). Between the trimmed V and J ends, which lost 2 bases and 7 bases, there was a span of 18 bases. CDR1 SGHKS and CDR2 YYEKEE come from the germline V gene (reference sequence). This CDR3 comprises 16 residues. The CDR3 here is CASSFVSGDFVGELFF. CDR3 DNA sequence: TGTGCCAGCAGCTTCGTGTCAGGGGACTTTGTCGGGGAGCTGTTTTTT.

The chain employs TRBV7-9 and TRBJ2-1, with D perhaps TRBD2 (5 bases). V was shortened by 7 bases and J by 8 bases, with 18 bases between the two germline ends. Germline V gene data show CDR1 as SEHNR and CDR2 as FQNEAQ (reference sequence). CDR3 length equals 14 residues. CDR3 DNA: TGTGCCAGCAACCTACCCTGGCCTAGCTATGAGCAGTTCTTC. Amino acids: CASNLPWPSYEQFF.

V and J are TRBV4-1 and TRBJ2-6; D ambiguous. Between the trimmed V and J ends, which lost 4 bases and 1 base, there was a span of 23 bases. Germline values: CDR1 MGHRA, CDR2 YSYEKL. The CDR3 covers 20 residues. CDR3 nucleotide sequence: TGCGCCAGCAGCCGATCACCCCTGACTCGAACAGTATCTGGGGCCAACGTCCTGACTTTC. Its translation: CASSRSPLTRTVSGANVLTF.

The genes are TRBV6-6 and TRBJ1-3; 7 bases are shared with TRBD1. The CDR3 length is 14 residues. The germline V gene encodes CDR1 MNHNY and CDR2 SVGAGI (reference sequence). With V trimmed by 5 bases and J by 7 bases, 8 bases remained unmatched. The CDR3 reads CASSPRTGFNTIYF. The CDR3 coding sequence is TGTGCCAGCAGTCCCCGGACAGGCTTTAACACCATATATTTT.

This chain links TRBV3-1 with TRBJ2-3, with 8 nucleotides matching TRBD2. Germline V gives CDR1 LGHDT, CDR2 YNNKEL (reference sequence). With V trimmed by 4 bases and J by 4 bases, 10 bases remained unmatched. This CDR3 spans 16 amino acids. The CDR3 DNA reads TGTGCCAGCAGCCGCCTCGCGGGAGGTTCGGCAGATACGCAGTATTTT. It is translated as CASSRLAGGSADTQYF.

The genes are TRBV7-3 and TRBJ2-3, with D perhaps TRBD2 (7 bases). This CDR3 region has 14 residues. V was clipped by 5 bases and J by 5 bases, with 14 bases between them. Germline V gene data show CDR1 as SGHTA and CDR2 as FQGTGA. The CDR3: CASSRRGGGDTQYF. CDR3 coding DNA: TGTGCCAGCAGCCGTAGGGGGGGAGGAGATACGCAGTATTTT. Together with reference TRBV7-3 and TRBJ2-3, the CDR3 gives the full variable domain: GAGVSQTPSNKVTEKGKYVELRCDPISGHTALYWYRQSLGQGPEFLIYFQGTGAADDSGLPNDRFFAVRPEGSVSTLKIQRTERGDSAVYLCASSRRGGGDTQYFGPGTRLTVL.